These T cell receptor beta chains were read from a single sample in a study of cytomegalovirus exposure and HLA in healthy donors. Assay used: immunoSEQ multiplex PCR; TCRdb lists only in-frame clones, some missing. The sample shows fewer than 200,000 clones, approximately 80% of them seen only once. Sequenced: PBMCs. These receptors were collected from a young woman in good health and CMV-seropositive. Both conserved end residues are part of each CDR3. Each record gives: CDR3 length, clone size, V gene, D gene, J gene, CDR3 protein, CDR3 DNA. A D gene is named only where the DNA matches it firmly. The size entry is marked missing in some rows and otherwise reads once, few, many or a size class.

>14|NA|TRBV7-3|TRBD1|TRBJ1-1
CASSYGQGATEAFF
TGTGCCAGCAGCTACGGACAGGGGGCCACTGAAGCTTTCTTT
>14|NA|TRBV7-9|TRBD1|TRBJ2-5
CSSSFQGARETQYF
TGTTCCAGCAGCTTTCAGGGGGCGCGGGAGACCCAGTACTTC
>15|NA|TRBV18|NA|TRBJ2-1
CASSPAGARDNEQFF
TGTGCCAGCTCACCCGCGGGGGCCAGGGACAATGAGCAGTTCTTC
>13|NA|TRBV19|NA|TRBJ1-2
CASRLPGSYGYTF
TGTGCCAGTAGACTCCCCGGTTCCTATGGCTACACCTTC
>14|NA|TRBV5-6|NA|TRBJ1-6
CASSLAQINSPLHF
TGTGCCAGCAGCTTGGCCCAAATTAATTCACCCCTCCACTTT
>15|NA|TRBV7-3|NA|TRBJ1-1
CASSLSGGTYSEAFF
TGTGCCAGCAGCCTCAGCGGAGGGACTTACTCTGAAGCTTTCTTT
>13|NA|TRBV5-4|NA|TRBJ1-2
CASSLVDSKLGTF
TGTGCCAGCAGCTTAGTTGACAGCAAGCTGGGCACCTTC
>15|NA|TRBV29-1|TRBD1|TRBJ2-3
CSVGHTGGYTDTQYF
TGCAGCGTTGGTCATACAGGGGGCTACACAGATACGCAGTATTTT
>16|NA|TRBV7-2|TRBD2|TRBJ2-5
CASSLSGLAGVETQYF
TGTGCCAGCAGCTTAAGTGGTCTAGCGGGGGTCGAGACCCAGTACTTC
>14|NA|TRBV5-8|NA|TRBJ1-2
CASSRQNRNYGYTF
TGTGCCAGCAGCCGGCAGAACAGGAACTATGGCTACACCTTC
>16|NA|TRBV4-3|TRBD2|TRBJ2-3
CASSQDVLAGSDTQYF
TGCGCCAGCAGCCAAGATGTTCTAGCGGGGTCAGATACGCAGTATTTT
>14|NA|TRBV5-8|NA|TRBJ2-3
CASSLGPPVDTQYF
TGTGCCAGCAGCTTGGGGCCGCCTGTGGATACGCAGTATTTT
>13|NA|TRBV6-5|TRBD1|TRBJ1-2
CASSQTGGGGYTF
TGTGCCAGCAGTCAGACAGGGGGCGGCGGCTACACCTTC
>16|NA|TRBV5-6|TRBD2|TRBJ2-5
CASRLAGGRYQETQYF
TGTGCCAGCCGACTAGCGGGGGGCCGGTACCAAGAGACCCAGTACTTC
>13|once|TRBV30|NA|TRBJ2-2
CAWSAWLAGELFF
TGTGCCTGGAGTGCTTGGTTAGCCGGGGAGCTGTTTTTT
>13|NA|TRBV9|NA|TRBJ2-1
CASSKGLYNEQFF
TGTGCCAGCAGCAAGGGACTGTACAATGAGCAGTTCTTC
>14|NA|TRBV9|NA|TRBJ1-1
CASSPGSLTTEAFF
TGTGCCAGCAGCCCGGGAAGTCTGACCACTGAAGCTTTCTTT
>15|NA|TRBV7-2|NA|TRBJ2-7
CASSLIFGGGHEQYF
TGTGCCAGCAGCTTAATTTTCGGGGGAGGCCACGAGCAGTACTTC
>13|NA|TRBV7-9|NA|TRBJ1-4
CASSLPDYEKLFF
TGTGCCAGCAGCTTACCCGACTATGAAAAACTGTTTTTT
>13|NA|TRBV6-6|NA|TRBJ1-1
CASFSRGFWEAFF
TGTGCCAGCTTTAGTAGAGGTTTTTGGGAAGCTTTCTTT
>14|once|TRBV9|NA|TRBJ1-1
CASSPKGPRTEAFF
TGTGCCAGCAGCCCCAAGGGGCCGAGGACTGAAGCTTTCTTT
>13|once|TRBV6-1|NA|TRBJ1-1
CASRTRAYTEAFF
TGTGCCAGCCGAACCAGGGCCTACACTGAAGCTTTCTTT
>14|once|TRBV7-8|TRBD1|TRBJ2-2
CASSLRDSAGELFF
TGTGCCAGCAGCTTAAGGGACAGTGCCGGGGAGCTGTTTTTT
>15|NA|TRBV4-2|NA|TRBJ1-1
CASSQDTQEGTEAFF
TGTGCCAGCAGCCAAGATACCCAGGAGGGCACTGAAGCTTTCTTT